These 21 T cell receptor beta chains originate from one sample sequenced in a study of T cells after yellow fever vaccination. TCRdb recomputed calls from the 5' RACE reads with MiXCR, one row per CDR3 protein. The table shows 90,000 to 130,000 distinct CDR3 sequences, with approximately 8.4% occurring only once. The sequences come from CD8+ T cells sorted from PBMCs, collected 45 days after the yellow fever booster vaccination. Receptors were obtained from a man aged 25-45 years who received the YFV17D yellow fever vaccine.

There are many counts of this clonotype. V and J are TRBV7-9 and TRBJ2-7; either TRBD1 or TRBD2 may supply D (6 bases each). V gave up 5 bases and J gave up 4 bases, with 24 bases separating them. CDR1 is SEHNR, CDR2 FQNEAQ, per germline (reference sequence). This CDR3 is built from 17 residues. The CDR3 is CASSPSPGAGLGYEQYF. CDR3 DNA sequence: TGTGCCAGCAGCCCAAGCCCGGGGGCAGGGCTAGGATACGAGCAGTACTTC.

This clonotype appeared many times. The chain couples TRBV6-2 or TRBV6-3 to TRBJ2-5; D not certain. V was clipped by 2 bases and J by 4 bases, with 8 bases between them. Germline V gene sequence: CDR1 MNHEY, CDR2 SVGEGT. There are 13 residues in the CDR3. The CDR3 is CASSYRVLETQYF. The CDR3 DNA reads TGTGCCAGCAGTTACAGGGTGTTAGAGACCCAGTACTTC.

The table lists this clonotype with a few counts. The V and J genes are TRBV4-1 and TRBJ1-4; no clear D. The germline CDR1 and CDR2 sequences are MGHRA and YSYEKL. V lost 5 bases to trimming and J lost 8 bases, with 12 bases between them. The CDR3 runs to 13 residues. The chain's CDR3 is CASSSERLEKLFF. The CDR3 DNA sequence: TGCGCCAGCAGCTCCGAAAGATTAGAAAAACTGTTTTTT.

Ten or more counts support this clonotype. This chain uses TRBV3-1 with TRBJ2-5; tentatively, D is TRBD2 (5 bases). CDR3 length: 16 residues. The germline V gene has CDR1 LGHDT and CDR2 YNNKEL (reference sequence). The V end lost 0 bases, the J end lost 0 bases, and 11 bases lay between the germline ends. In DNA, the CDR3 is TGTGCCAGCAGCCAAGATCTTCGGGGTAACCAAGAGACCCAGTACTTC. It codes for CASSQDLRGNQETQYF.

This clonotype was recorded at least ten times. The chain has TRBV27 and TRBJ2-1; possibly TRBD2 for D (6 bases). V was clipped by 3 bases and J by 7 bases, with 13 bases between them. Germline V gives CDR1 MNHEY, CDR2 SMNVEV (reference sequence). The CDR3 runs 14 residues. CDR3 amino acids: CASSLGTGANEQFF. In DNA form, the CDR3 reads TGTGCCAGCAGTTTGGGGACTGGAGCTAATGAGCAGTTCTTC.

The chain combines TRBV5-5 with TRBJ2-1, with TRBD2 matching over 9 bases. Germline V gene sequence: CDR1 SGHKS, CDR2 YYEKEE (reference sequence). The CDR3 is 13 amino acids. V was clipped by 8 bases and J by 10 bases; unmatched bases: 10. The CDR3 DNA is TGTGCCAGGGGCCTCGGGCTAGCGGGAGAGCAGTTCTTC. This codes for CARGLGLAGEQFF.

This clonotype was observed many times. The CDR3 region is CASSLAGDGPGSQYF. The CDR3 nucleotides read TGTGCCAGCAGCTTAGCAGGAGACGGGCCCGGGTCCCAGTACTTC. This rearrangement joins TRBV7-6 to TRBJ2-5, with D hard to call. V lost 0 bases, J lost 9 bases, and 17 bases lay in between. From germline, CDR1 is SGHVS and CDR2 FNYEAQ. The CDR3 is 15 residues long.

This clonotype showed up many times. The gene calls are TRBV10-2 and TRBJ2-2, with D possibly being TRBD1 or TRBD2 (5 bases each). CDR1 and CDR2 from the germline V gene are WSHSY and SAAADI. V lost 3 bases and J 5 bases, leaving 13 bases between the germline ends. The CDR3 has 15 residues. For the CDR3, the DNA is TGCGCCAGCAGTGAACGAGGGGTTGGTACCGGGGAGCTGTTTTTT. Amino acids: CASSERGVGTGELFF.

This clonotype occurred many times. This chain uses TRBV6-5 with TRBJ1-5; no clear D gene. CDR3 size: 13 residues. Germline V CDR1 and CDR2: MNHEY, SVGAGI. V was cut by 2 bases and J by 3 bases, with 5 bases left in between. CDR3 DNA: TGTGCCAGCAGTTACGACTTCAATCAGCCCCAGCATTTT. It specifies CASSYDFNQPQHF.

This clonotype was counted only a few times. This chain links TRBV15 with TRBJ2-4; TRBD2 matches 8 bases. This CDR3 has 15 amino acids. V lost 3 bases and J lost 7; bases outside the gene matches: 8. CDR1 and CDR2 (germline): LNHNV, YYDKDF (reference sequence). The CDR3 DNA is TGTGCCACCAGCAGTAAAAGCGGGAGTACGAACATTCAGTACTTC. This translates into CATSSKSGSTNIQYF.

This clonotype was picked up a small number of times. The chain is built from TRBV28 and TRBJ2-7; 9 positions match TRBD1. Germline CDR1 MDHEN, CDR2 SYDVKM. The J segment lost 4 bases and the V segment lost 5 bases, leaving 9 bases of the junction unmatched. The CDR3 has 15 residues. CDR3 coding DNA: TGTGCCAGCAGTGCCCCCGGACAGGGGAGATACGAGCAGTACTTC. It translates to CASSAPGQGRYEQYF.

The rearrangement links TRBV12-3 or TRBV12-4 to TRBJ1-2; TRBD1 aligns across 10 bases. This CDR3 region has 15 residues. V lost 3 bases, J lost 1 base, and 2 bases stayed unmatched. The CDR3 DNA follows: TGTGCCAGCAGTTTGAGGGACAGGGGTAACTATGGCTACACCTTC. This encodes CASSLRDRGNYGYTF.

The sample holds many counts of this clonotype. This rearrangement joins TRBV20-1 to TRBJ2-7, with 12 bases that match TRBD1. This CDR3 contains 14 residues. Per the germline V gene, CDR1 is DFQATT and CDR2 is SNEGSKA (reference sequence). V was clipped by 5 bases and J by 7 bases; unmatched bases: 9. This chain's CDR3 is CSASSRDRGREQYF. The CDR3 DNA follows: TGCAGTGCTTCCTCCCGGGACAGGGGGCGAGAGCAGTACTTC.

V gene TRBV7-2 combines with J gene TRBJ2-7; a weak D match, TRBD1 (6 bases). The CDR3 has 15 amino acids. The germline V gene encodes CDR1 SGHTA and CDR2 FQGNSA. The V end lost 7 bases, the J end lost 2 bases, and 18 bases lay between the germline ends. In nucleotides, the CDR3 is TGTGCCAGCACTCCACAGGGCGCGGCCACCTACGAGCAGTACTTC. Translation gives CASTPQGAATYEQYF.

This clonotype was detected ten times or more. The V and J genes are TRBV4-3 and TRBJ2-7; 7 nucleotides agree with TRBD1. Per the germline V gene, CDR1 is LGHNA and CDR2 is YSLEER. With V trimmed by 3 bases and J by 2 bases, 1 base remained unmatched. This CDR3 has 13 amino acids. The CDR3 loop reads CASSQGQTYEQYF. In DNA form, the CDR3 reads TGCGCCAGCAGCCAGGGACAGACCTACGAGCAGTACTTC.

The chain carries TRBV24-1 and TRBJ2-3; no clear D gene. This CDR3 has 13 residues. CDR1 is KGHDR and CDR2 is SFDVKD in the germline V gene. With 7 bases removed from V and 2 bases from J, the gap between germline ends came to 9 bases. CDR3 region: CATRTQNTDTQYF. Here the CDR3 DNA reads TGTGCCACCAGGACACAGAACACAGATACGCAGTATTTT.

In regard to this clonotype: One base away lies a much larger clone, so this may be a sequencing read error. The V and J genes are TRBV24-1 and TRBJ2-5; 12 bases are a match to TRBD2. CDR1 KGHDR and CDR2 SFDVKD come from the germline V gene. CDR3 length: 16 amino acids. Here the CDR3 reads CATSDLTSGRLETKYF. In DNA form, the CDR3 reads TGTGCCACCAGTGACCTAACTAGCGGGAGGCTCGAGACCAAGTACTTC.

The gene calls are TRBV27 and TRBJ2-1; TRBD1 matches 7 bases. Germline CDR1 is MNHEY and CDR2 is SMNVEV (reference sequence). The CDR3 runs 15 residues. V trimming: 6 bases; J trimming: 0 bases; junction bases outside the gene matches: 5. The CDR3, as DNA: TGTGCCAGCAGAACGGGACAGAGCTCCTACAATGAGCAGTTCTTC. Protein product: CASRTGQSSYNEQFF.

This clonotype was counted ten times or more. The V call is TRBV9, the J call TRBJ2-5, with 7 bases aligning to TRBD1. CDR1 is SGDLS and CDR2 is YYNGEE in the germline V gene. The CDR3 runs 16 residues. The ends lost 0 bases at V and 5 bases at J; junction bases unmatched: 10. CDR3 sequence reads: CASSVALGQVGETQYF. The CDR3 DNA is TGTGCCAGCAGCGTAGCTCTCGGACAGGTGGGGGAGACCCAGTACTTC.

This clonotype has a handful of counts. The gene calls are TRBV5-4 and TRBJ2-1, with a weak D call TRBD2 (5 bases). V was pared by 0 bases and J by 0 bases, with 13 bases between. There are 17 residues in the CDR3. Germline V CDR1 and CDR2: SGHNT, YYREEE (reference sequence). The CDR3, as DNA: TGTGCCAGCAGCTTGGTTGGACGGGGAATCTCCTACAATGAGCAGTTCTTC. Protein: CASSLVGRGISYNEQFF. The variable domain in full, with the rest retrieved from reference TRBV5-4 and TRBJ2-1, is ETGVTQSPTHLIKTRGQQVTLRCSSQSGHNTVSWYQQALGQGPQFIFQYYREEENGRGNFPPRFSGLQFPNYSSELNVNALELDDSALYLCASSLVGRGISYNEQFFGPGTRLTVL.

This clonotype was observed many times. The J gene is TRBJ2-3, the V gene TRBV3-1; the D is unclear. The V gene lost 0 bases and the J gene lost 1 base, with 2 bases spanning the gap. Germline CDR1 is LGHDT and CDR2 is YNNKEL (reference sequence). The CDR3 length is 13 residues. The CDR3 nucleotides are TGTGCCAGCAGCCAAGAGGGCACAGATACGCAGTATTTT. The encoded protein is CASSQEGTDTQYF.